One and the same sample provided the 28 T cell receptor beta chains below, sequenced in a study of PD-L1 blockade in urothelial cancer (TCRdb year 2017). The library was built by means of the immunoSEQ multiplex PCR assay. TCRdb limited this immuneACCESS table to in-frame rearrangements with V and J called. A share of clones is missing; checked studies link under half to unresolved V genes, and the rest is unexplained. This sample holds tens of thousands of clones; roughly 87% were observed only once. The ten largest make up 8% to 9.5% of the sample. The specimen comprised PBMCs, sampled around atezolizumab (anti-PD-L1) treatment. The source is a man between 70 and 80 years old with urothelial cancer.

V and J are TRBV29-1 and TRBJ2-1; weak D call: TRBD2 (7 bases). Germline V CDR1 and CDR2: SQVTM, ANQGSEA. With 2 bases removed from V and 7 bases from J, the gap between germline ends came to 18 bases. The CDR3 is made up of 15 amino acids. In DNA, the CDR3 is TGCAGCGTTGAAAGGGCGTGGGGGGGGCGAAATGAGCAGTTCTTC. Its protein is CSVERAWGGRNEQFF.

The chain carries TRBV7-3 and TRBJ2-1, with TRBD2 matching over 13 bases. The CDR3 length is 16 residues. V gave up 8 bases and J gave up 9 bases; unmatched junction bases: 13. Germline CDR1 and CDR2: SGHTA and FQGTGA. CDR3 region: CASCTSGTSGTCEQFF. In nucleotides, the CDR3 is TGTGCCAGCTGCACTTCCGGGACTAGCGGGACATGTGAGCAGTTCTTC. Together with reference TRBV7-3 and TRBJ2-1, the CDR3 gives the full variable domain: GAGVSQTPSNKVTEKGKYVELRCDPISGHTALYWYRQSLGQGPEFLIYFQGTGAADDSGLPNDRFFAVRPEGSVSTLKIQRTERGDSAVYLCASCTSGTSGTCEQFFGPGTRLTVL.

The chain carries TRBV25-1 and TRBJ2-1, with a possible D match to TRBD2 (5 bases). The germline V gene has CDR1 MGHDK and CDR2 SYGVNS. Trimming removed 8 bases at V and 4 bases at J, with 12 bases between. The CDR3 runs to 13 residues. In DNA, the CDR3 is TGTGCCAGCGCTTTAGGGAGTTACAATGAGCAGTTCTTC. Translated, it gives CASALGSYNEQFF.

V usage is TRBV6-6 and J usage is TRBJ1-2; 9 nucleotides line up with TRBD1. Trimming removed 5 bases from V and 6 bases from J; junction bases left unmatched: 4. The CDR3 is 13 amino acids. Germline V CDR1 and CDR2: MNHNY, SVGAGI (reference sequence). The CDR3 loop reads CASSITGGNGYTF. The CDR3 DNA reads as TGTGCCAGCAGTATTACAGGGGGCAATGGCTACACCTTC.

J is TRBJ2-7 and V is TRBV9; maybe TRBD2 (5 bases). Trimming pared 4 bases from V and 6 bases from J, leaving 14 bases between. The CDR3 length is 13 residues. Germline CDR1 is SGDLS and CDR2 is YYNGEE. CDR3 sequence: CASSPLWETEQYF. CDR3 DNA: TGTGCCAGCAGCCCTCTCTGGGAGACCGAGCAGTACTTC.

The gene calls are TRBV5-6 and TRBJ2-7; 9 positions agree with TRBD2. V trimming: 0 bases; J trimming: 0 bases; junction bases outside the gene matches: 4. Germline V gene sequence: CDR1 SGHDT, CDR2 YYEEEE. The CDR3 has 16 amino acids. DNA of the CDR3: TGTGCCAGCAGCTTGGGACTAGCGGAACTCTCCTACGAGCAGTACTTC. Protein: CASSLGLAELSYEQYF.

The chain couples TRBV5-4 to TRBJ2-2; D is possibly TRBD2 (8 bases). Deletions cut 2 bases from V and 4 bases from J, with 15 bases between. Germline CDR1 reads SGHNT; CDR2 reads YYREEE (reference sequence). There are 16 residues in the CDR3. In nucleotides, the CDR3 is TGTGCCAGCAGCTTCGGGAGGGGGCCTTTCACCGGGGAGCTGTTTTTT. Encoded protein: CASSFGRGPFTGELFF.

This chain links TRBV15 with TRBJ2-3; 9 bases are shared with TRBD1. The CDR3 has 15 amino acids. The V gene end was trimmed by 4 bases and the J gene end by 6 bases; junction bases not matched to a gene: 8. The germline CDR1 and CDR2 sequences are LNHNV and YYDKDF (reference sequence). As DNA, the CDR3 is TGTGCCACCAGCAATACAGGGGGCGAGAAGGATACGCAGTATTTT. Protein sequence: CATSNTGGEKDTQYF. The whole variable domain, filled in from reference TRBV15 and TRBJ2-3, reads DAMVIQNPRYQVTQFGKPVTLSCSQTLNHNVMYWYQQKSSQAPKLLFHYYDKDFNNEADTPDNFQSRRPNTSFCFLDIRSPGLGDTAMYLCATSNTGGEKDTQYFGPGTRLTVL.

The V gene is TRBV5-4, the J gene TRBJ2-7; TRBD1 might be the D (5 bases). This CDR3 contains 14 residues. CDR1 is SGHNT and CDR2 is YYREEE in the germline V gene (reference sequence). V lost 0 bases to trimming and J lost 1 base, with 8 bases between them. CDR3 in amino acids: CASSLEGRSYEQYF. The DNA of the CDR3 is TGTGCCAGCAGCTTGGAGGGGCGGTCCTACGAGCAGTACTTC.

The J gene is TRBJ1-4, the V gene TRBV19; tentative D call: TRBD1 (6 bases). Trimming shortened V by 7 bases and J by 7 bases, and 16 bases separated the two germline ends. This CDR3 comprises 14 residues. Germline CDR1 is LNHDA and CDR2 is SQIVND (reference sequence). CDR3 in amino acids: CASIGGQDSEKLFF. In DNA form, the CDR3 reads TGTGCCAGTATCGGGGGGCAGGATAGTGAAAAACTGTTTTTT.

This chain uses TRBV7-6 with TRBJ1-1; a weak D match, TRBD1 (5 bases). Germline lookup yields CDR1 SGHVS and CDR2 FNYEAQ. V dropped 1 base and J dropped 8 bases, with 11 bases sitting between them. CDR3 length: 13 amino acids. The CDR3 DNA is TGTGCCAGCAGCTTAGGGTGGGGGGGAGAAGCTTTCTTT. Residues: CASSLGWGGEAFF.

The rearrangement links TRBV19 to TRBJ2-2, with 12 bases aligning to TRBD2. Germline V lookup: CDR1 LNHDA, CDR2 SQIVND (reference sequence). The trim removed 6 bases at V and 7 bases at J, leaving 9 bases unmatched. This CDR3 contains 16 residues. The CDR3 sequence: CASRRTSGILHGELFF. The CDR3 DNA follows: TGTGCCAGTAGGAGGACTAGCGGGATCTTACACGGGGAGCTGTTTTTT.

CDR3 nucleotides: TGTGCCAGCAGTGCAAGCTCCCATACCGACTACACCTTC. It yields the protein CASSASSHTDYTF. This sequence joins TRBV2 and TRBJ1-2; D remains ambiguous. Trimming pared 4 bases from V and 10 bases from J, leaving 16 bases between. The CDR3 loop spans 13 amino acids. Germline V lookup: CDR1 SNHLY, CDR2 FYNNEI.

The chain carries TRBV18 and TRBJ2-1; D may be TRBD1 (7 bases). This CDR3 region has 18 residues. Per the germline V gene, CDR1 is KGHSH and CDR2 is LQKENI. Trimming removed 3 bases from V and 0 bases from J, with 18 bases in between. CDR3 in amino acids: CASSPAPGGTVSYNEQFF. In nucleotides, the CDR3 is TGTGCCAGCTCACCTGCCCCTGGGGGGACAGTCTCCTACAATGAGCAGTTCTTC.

CDR3 bases: TGTGCCAGCAGCCCTTACTCGGGGACAGGGGGCAATGAGCAGTTCTTC. Translation gives CASSPYSGTGGNEQFF. The J gene is TRBJ2-1, the V gene TRBV9, with 11 bases identical to TRBD1. Germline trimming cut 4 bases from V and 6 bases from J; bases unmatched to any gene: 9. Germline loops: CDR1 SGDLS, CDR2 YYNGEE. The CDR3 is 16 residues long. Based on the CDR3 plus reference TRBV9 and TRBJ2-1, the full variable domain is DSGVTQTPKHLITATGQRVTLRCSPRSGDLSVYWYQQSLDQGLQFLIQYYNGEERAKGNILERFSAQQFPDLHSELNLSSLELGDSALYFCASSPYSGTGGNEQFFGPGTRLTVL.

This clone was observed a handful of times. The CDR3 is CASSEEQNTEAFF. The CDR3 coding sequence is TGTGCCAGCAGTGAAGAGCAGAACACTGAAGCTTTCTTT. The J gene is TRBJ1-1, the V gene TRBV2; no clear D. CDR3 length: 13 amino acids. Trimming pared 1 base from V and 1 base from J, leaving 4 bases between. Germline loops: CDR1 SNHLY, CDR2 FYNNEI.

The J gene is TRBJ1-1, the V gene TRBV4-1, with a possible D match to TRBD1 (6 bases). The germline gives CDR1 MGHRA, CDR2 YSYEKL. CDR3 length: 15 residues. The V end was cut by 3 bases, the J end by 0 bases, with 11 bases between. CDR3 nucleotides: TGCGCCAGCAGCCACACACAGGGACTGAACACTGAAGCTTTCTTT. Protein: CASSHTQGLNTEAFF.

V gene TRBV27 combines with J gene TRBJ2-3; TRBD1 matches at 7 bases. V lost 0 bases, J lost 1 base, and 4 bases stayed unmatched. This CDR3 spans 16 amino acids. Germline CDR1 reads MNHEY; CDR2 reads SMNVEV (reference sequence). DNA of the CDR3: TGTGCCAGCAGTTTATCCGGGACAGTCCGCACAGATACGCAGTATTTT. Amino acid sequence: CASSLSGTVRTDTQYF.

V usage is TRBV19 and J usage is TRBJ1-2; D gene unclear. CDR3 length equals 17 residues. V dropped 3 bases and J dropped 8 bases, with 25 bases sitting between them. Germline V lookup: CDR1 LNHDA, CDR2 SQIVND (reference sequence). CDR3 DNA sequence: TGTGCCAGTAGTATTGGGAGAGGGCTCCTAAGGTACAGCGGCTACACCTTC. This translates into CASSIGRGLLRYSGYTF.

This rearrangement joins TRBV10-3 to TRBJ2-7, with 8 nucleotides matching TRBD1. Germline CDR1 reads ENHRY; CDR2 reads SYGVKD. The CDR3 contains 14 residues. Trimming cost V 6 bases and J 5 bases; bases outside gene matches: 9. The CDR3 DNA reads as TGTGCCATCAGCGTCACAGGGGGAACACACGAGCAGTACTTC. It translates to CAISVTGGTHEQYF.

The V gene is TRBV5-1, the J gene TRBJ2-3, with TRBD1 identical over 9 bases. The CDR3 spans 16 residues. CDR1 and CDR2 (germline): SGHRS, YFSETQ. V was clipped by 3 bases and J by 0 bases; unmatched bases: 5. CDR3 coding DNA: TGCGCCAGCAGCTCCGGGGGACAGGGTAGCACAGATACGCAGTATTTT. This gives the protein CASSSGGQGSTDTQYF.

The rearrangement uses TRBV9 and TRBJ2-1, with 8 bases identical to TRBD2. Germline lookup yields CDR1 SGDLS and CDR2 YYNGEE. V lost 0 bases and J lost 2; bases outside the gene matches: 4. The CDR3 is 16 residues long. The CDR3 DNA follows: TGTGCCAGCAGCGTAGGGACGCGGGGGGCCTACAATGAGCAGTTCTTC. Residues: CASSVGTRGAYNEQFF.

This rearrangement joins TRBV5-8 to TRBJ1-1; D may be TRBD1 (6 bases). Germline loops: CDR1 SGHTS, CDR2 YDEGEE. V was trimmed by 2 bases and J by 4 bases, leaving 21 bases between them. This CDR3 contains 17 residues. DNA of the CDR3: TGTGCCAGCAGCTTTTGGGCAGGGGAGGGTTCCGGCACTGAAGCTTTCTTT. Protein sequence: CASSFWAGEGSGTEAFF.

This chain links TRBV2 with TRBJ2-3; 13 positions agree with TRBD2. CDR1 and CDR2 from the germline V gene are SNHLY and FYNNEI. Trimming at V came to 6 bases and at J to 4 bases, leaving 13 bases not matched to a gene. There are 18 residues in the CDR3. The CDR3 is CASRAGTSGAAGADTQYF. The CDR3 DNA is TGTGCCAGCAGGGCCGGGACTAGCGGGGCGGCGGGGGCAGATACGCAGTATTTT. The full variable domain, with the rest looked up from reference TRBV2 and TRBJ2-3, is EPEVTQTPSHQVTQMGQEVILRCVPISNHLYFYWYRQILGQKVEFLVSFYNNEISEKSEIFDDQFSVERPDGSNFTLKIRSTKLEDSAMYFCASRAGTSGAAGADTQYFGPGTRLTVL.

The rearrangement joins TRBV6-6 to TRBJ2-5, with D possibly matching TRBD1 (6 bases). CDR1 MNHNY and CDR2 SVGAGI come from the germline V gene (reference sequence). CDR3 length: 15 amino acids. V was cut by 4 bases and J by 2 bases, with 14 bases left in between. CDR3 in DNA: TGTGCCAGCAGTTCGCAGGGGTCGGGACAAGAGACCCAGTACTTC. This sequence encodes CASSSQGSGQETQYF.

The chain employs TRBV19 and TRBJ1-2, with D perhaps matching TRBD1 (5 bases). Germline V gene lookup returns CDR1 LNHDA and CDR2 SQIVND (reference sequence). The length of the CDR3 is 16 residues. V shed 3 bases and J shed 4 bases, with 18 bases lying between them. Written as DNA, the CDR3 is TGTGCCAGTAGTATGGGCGGGAGGGACCGTCTCTATGGCTACACCTTC. It specifies CASSMGGRDRLYGYTF.

This chain connects TRBV7-2 to TRBJ2-6; no firm D call. V was trimmed by 5 bases and J by 4 bases, leaving 6 bases between them. The CDR3 runs 13 residues. Per the germline V gene, CDR1 is SGHTA and CDR2 is FQGNSA. CDR3 nucleotides: TGTGCCAGCAGCATTAAAGGGGCCAACGTCCTGACTTTC. It is translated as CASSIKGANVLTF. Full variable domain (rest looked up from reference TRBV7-2 and TRBJ2-6): GAGVSQSPSNKVTEKGKDVELRCDPISGHTALYWYRQSLGQGLEFLIYFQGNSAPDKSGLPSDRFSAERTGGSVSTLTIQRTQQEDSAVYLCASSIKGANVLTFGAGSRLTVL.

This clone was counted only a few times. The chain carries TRBV13 and TRBJ2-3, with TRBD2 matching over 7 bases. The CDR3 sequence is 15 residues long. Germline V gives CDR1 PRHDT, CDR2 FYEKMQ (reference sequence). The V segment lost 3 bases and the J segment 0 bases; nucleotides outside the gene matches: 3. In DNA, the CDR3 is TGTGCCAGCAGCTTTAGCGGGTCTAGCACAGATACGCAGTATTTT. Its translation: CASSFSGSSTDTQYF.